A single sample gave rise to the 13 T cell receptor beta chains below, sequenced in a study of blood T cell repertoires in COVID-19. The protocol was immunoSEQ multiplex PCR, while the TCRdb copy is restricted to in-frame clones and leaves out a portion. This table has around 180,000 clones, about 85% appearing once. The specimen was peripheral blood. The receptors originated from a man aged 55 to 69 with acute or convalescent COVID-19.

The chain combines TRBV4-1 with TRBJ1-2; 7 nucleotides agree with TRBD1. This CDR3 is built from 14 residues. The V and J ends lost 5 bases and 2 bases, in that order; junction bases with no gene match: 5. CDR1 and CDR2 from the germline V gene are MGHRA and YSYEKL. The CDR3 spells CASSYLGQNYGYTF. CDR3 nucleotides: TGCGCCAGCAGCTATTTGGGACAGAACTATGGCTACACCTTC.

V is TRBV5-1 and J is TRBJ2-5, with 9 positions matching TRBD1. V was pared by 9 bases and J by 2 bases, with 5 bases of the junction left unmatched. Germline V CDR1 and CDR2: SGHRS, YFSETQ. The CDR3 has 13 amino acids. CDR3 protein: CATSDRGQETQYF. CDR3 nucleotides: TGCGCCACCTCCGACAGGGGGCAAGAGACCCAGTACTTC.

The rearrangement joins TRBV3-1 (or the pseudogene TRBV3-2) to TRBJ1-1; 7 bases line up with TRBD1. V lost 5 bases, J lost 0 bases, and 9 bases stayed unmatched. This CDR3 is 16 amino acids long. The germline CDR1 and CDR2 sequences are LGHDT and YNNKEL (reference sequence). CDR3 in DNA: TGTGCCAGCAGCACCCGGACAGGAGTCATGAACACTGAAGCTTTCTTT. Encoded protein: CASSTRTGVMNTEAFF.

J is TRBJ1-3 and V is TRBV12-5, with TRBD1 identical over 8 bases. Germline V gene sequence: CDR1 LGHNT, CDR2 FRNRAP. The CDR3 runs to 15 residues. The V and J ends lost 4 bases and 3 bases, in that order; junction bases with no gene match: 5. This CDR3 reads CASGSLDRDGNTIYF. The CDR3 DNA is TGTGCTAGTGGTTCCCTGGACAGGGATGGAAACACCATATATTTT.

The CDR3 loop reads CAISDPTGTNEKLFF. Written as DNA, the CDR3 is TGTGCCATCAGTGACCCGACAGGAACTAATGAAAAACTGTTTTTT. The chain couples TRBV10-3 to TRBJ1-4, with a possible D match to TRBD1 (6 bases). This CDR3 is 15 amino acids long. The V end lost 3 bases, the J end lost 1 base, and 9 bases lay between the germline ends. Germline CDR1 ENHRY, CDR2 SYGVKD.

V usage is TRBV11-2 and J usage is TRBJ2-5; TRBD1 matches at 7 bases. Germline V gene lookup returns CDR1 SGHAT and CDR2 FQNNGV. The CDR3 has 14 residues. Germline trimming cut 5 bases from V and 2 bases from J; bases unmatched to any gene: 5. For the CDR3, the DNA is TGTGCCAGCAGCCGGCTGGGACAGCAAGAGACCCAGTACTTC. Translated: CASSRLGQQETQYF.

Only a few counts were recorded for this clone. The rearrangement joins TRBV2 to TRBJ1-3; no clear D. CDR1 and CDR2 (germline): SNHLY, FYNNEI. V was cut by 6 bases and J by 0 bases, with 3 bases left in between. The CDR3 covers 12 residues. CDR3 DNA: TGTGCCAGCAGGTACTCTGGAAACACCATATATTTT. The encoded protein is CASRYSGNTIYF.

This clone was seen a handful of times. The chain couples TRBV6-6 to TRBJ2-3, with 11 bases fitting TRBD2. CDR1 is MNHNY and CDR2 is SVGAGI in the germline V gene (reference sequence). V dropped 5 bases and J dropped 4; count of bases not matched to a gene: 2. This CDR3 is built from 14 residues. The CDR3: CASSKGLAADTQYF. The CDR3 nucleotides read TGTGCCAGCAGTAAGGGACTAGCGGCAGATACGCAGTATTTT.

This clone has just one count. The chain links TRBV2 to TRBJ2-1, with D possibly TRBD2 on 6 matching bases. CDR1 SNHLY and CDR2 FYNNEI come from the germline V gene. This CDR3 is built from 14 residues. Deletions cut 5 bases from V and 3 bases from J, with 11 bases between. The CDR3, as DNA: TGTGCCAGCAGTCTTACGGGGGACTACAATGAGCAGTTCTTC. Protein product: CASSLTGDYNEQFF.

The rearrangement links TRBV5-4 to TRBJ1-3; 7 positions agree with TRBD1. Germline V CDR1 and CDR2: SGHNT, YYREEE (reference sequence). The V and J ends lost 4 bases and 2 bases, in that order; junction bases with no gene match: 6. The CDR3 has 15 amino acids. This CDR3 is CASSTGTATGNTIYF. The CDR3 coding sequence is TGTGCCAGCAGCACCGGGACAGCTACTGGAAACACCATATATTTT.

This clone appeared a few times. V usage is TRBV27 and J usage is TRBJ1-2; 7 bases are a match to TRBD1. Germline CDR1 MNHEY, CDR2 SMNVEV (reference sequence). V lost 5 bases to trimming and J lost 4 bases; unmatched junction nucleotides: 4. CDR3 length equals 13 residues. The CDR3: CASSTRDSYGYTF. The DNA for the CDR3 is TGTGCCAGCAGTACCCGGGACAGCTATGGCTACACCTTC.

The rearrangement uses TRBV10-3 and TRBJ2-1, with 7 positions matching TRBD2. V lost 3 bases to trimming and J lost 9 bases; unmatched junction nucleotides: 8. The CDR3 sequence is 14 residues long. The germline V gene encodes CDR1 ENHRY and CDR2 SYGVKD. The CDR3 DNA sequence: TGTGCCATCAGTGACGGGACTACTTCTAGTGAGCAGTTCTTC. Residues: CAISDGTTSSEQFF.

DNA for the CDR3: TGTGCCAGCAGTCCCAGGGGAAACCAGCCCCAGCATTTT. This translates into CASSPRGNQPQHF. V is TRBV12-3 or TRBV12-4 and J is TRBJ1-5; TRBD1 is a possible D gene (6 bases). The CDR3 covers 13 residues. Trimming took off 5 bases at V and 7 bases at J, with 12 bases between the two ends.